The rows below give T cell receptor beta chains drawn from one sample of a study of blood T cell repertoires in COVID-19. Clones were read by immunoSEQ multiplex PCR, and TCRdb kept only the in-frame ones, dropping some. The table shows about 220,000 clones, with roughly 89% occurring only once. The specimen was PBMCs or T cells enriched from blood (not recorded which). The receptors derive from a man aged 25-45 years who had been exposed to COVID-19. Each CDR3 is given with its conserved first and last residue. Each record gives: clone size, J gene, V gene, CDR3 length, D gene, CDR3 DNA, CDR3 protein. The D gene is left open where the match is weak. Clone size, where shown, is once, few, many, or a class for clones that have expanded.

>NA|TRBJ2-7|TRBV7-9|14|TRBD1
TGTGCCAGCAGCTTAGGGGCAGGGGGCAACGAGCAGTACTTC
CASSLGAGGNEQYF
>NA|TRBJ2-7|TRBV7-9|14|TRBD1
TGTGCCAGCAGCTCGGGGACAGGGACCTACGAGCAGTACTTC
CASSSGTGTYEQYF
>NA|TRBJ1-3|TRBV10-3|16|NA
TGTGCCATCACCCCAGATCCAGTCGAGCGTGGAAACACCATATATTTT
CAITPDPVERGNTIYF
>few|TRBJ2-3|TRBV27|15|NA
TGTGCCAGCAGTTCCAGGGGAGGGGTTACAGATACGCAGTATTTT
CASSSRGGVTDTQYF
>few|TRBJ2-7|TRBV29-1|13|NA
TGCAGCGTTGATCTGGGGGCTCGAGACGAGCAGTACTTC
CSVDLGARDEQYF
>NA|TRBJ1-2|TRBV7-6|15|NA
TGTGCCAGCAGCTCTCGGACAGACCTTAACTATGGCTACACCTTC
CASSSRTDLNYGYTF
>NA|TRBJ2-7|TRBV2|15|NA
TGTGCCAGCAGGAGCCGGGACACGGGGTCCCACGAGCAGTACTTC
CASRSRDTGSHEQYF
>NA|TRBJ2-3|TRBV7-2|15|TRBD1
TGTGCCAGCAGCGCCGGGACAGGGAGTACAGATACGCAGTATTTT
CASSAGTGSTDTQYF
>NA|TRBJ1-2|TRBV5-1|16|NA
TGCGCCAGCAGCCCGGGCGGGGACTCCACTCCAGAGGGCTACACCTTC
CASSPGGDSTPEGYTF
>NA|TRBJ2-2|TRBV9|15|NA
TGTGCCAGCAGCGTAGGGTCAGTGCTCACCGGGGAGCTGTTTTTT
CASSVGSVLTGELFF
>once|TRBJ2-1|TRBV19|15|NA
TGTGCCAGTAAAATCGACTACGACCACTTCAATGAGCAGTTCTTC
CASKIDYDHFNEQFF
>NA|TRBJ1-5|TRBV11-2|15|NA
TGTGCCAGCAGCCCCGAGGGTTATAGCAATCAGCCCCAGCATTTT
CASSPEGYSNQPQHF
>NA|TRBJ2-1|TRBV11-3|15|TRBD2
TGTGCCAGCAGCTTAGTCCCGGGGGAGGGAAATGAGCAGTTCTTC
CASSLVPGEGNEQFF
>NA|TRBJ1-5|TRBV7-2|15|NA
TGTGCCAGCAGCTTACATGCGGGGGGCGGGCAGCCCCAGCATTTT
CASSLHAGGGQPQHF
>NA|TRBJ1-2|TRBV5-6|18|NA
TGTGCCAGCAGCTTGGAATTTGCGTCCGTCCAACCCGATTATGGCTACACCTTC
CASSLEFASVQPDYGYTF
>NA|TRBJ1-6|TRBV6-5|15|TRBD1
TGTGCCAGCAGCCTGGACAGGGACCATAATTCACCCCTCCACTTT
CASSLDRDHNSPLHF
>NA|TRBJ2-7|TRBV13|18|TRBD2
TGTGCCAGCACCCGCCGGATTAGCGGGGGGGCAAGCTCCTACGAGCAGTACTTC
CASTRRISGGASSYEQYF
>NA|TRBJ1-6|TRBV6-2/TRBV6-3|16|NA
TGTGCCAGCAGTTCACAGGGTATGACCTATAATTCACCCCTCCACTTT
CASSSQGMTYNSPLHF
>NA|TRBJ1-3|TRBV9|16|TRBD1
TGTGCCAGCAGCCCTACCAACAGGGGGCAATGGAACACCATATATTTT
CASSPTNRGQWNTIYF
>NA|TRBJ1-2|TRBV18|14|NA
TGTGCCAGCTCACCACTATCAGACAAGAATGGCTACACCTTC
CASSPLSDKNGYTF